Listed here are 19 T cell receptor beta chains from one sample, sequenced in a study of identical twins. A single record per CDR3 protein comes from TCRdb applying MiXCR to the 5' RACE reads. The data show roughly 770,000 distinct CDR3 sequences, around a sixth seen once. The sample was also linked to a second study, of T cells expressing NK-cell markers.

Sequencing input: PBMCs. These receptor sequences come from a young woman in good health.

This rearrangement joins TRBV7-2 to TRBJ1-1; D is uncertain. From germline, CDR1 is SGHTA and CDR2 FQGNSA. CDR3 size: 13 residues. V gave up 4 bases and J gave up 8 bases, with 14 bases separating them. The CDR3 sequence is CASSSPPALEAFF. The CDR3 nucleotides read TGTGCCAGCAGCTCTCCGCCGGCTTTGGAAGCTTTCTTT. Complete variable domain (other parts from reference TRBV7-2 and TRBJ1-1): GAGVSQSPSNKVTEKGKDVELRCDPISGHTALYWYRQSLGQGLEFLIYFQGNSAPDKSGLPSDRFSAERTGGSVSTLTIQRTQQEDSAVYLCASSSPPALEAFFGQGTRLTVV.

The chain is built from TRBV20-1 and TRBJ2-1, with TRBD2 identical over 8 bases. Germline V gene lookup returns CDR1 DFQATT and CDR2 SNEGSKA (reference sequence). The CDR3 contains 14 residues. Trimming took 5 bases from V and 4 from J; bases not matched to a gene: 7. The CDR3 DNA reads as TGCAGTGCTGAAAGCGGGAGTGGTTACAATGAGCAGTTCTTC. Translation gives CSAESGSGYNEQFF.

This clonotype appeared a few times. The chain combines TRBV12-3 or TRBV12-4 with TRBJ1-2; D call uncertain. The CDR3 is made up of 12 amino acids. The ends were cut back, 5 bases at V and 4 bases at J, with 8 bases in the middle. CDR3 sequence reads: CASSRRAYGYTF. In nucleotides, the CDR3 is TGTGCCAGCAGTCGTCGAGCCTATGGCTACACCTTC.

This clonotype was detected a few times. V gene TRBV20-1 combines with J gene TRBJ2-7; TRBD1 matches at 7 bases. This CDR3 is built from 15 residues. CDR1 DFQATT and CDR2 SNEGSKA come from the germline V gene (reference sequence). Germline trimming cut 0 bases from V and 2 bases from J; bases unmatched to any gene: 7. The CDR3 sequence is CSARDRQGNPYEQYF. The CDR3 DNA reads as TGCAGTGCTAGAGATCGACAGGGTAACCCCTACGAGCAGTACTTC.

This clonotype was detected only a few times. The V and J genes are TRBV12-3 or TRBV12-4 and TRBJ2-2; TRBD2 matches 7 bases. With V trimmed by 3 bases and J by 6 bases, 7 bases remained unmatched. There are 15 residues in the CDR3. CDR3 residues: CASSFSGRGAGELFF. CDR3 DNA: TGTGCCAGCAGTTTTAGCGGGCGAGGAGCCGGGGAGCTGTTTTTT.

This clonotype was counted only a few times. The chain is built from TRBV6-1 and TRBJ2-2, with TRBD2 as a possible D gene (6 bases). V was trimmed by 8 bases and J by 6 bases, leaving 16 bases between them. The germline CDR1 and CDR2 sequences are MNHNS and SASEGT. The CDR3 is 14 residues long. The CDR3 sequence: CASVEGSYSGELFF. In DNA, the CDR3 is TGTGCCAGCGTGGAGGGAAGTTATTCCGGGGAGCTGTTTTTT.

In DNA form, the CDR3 reads TGTGCCAGCAGCCCCGCTTTCGGGGGGTACGAGCAGTACTTC. It encodes CASSPAFGGYEQYF. V gene TRBV12-3 or TRBV12-4 combines with J gene TRBJ2-7, with TRBD2 identical over 7 bases. This CDR3 has 14 residues. V was pared by 6 bases and J by 4 bases, with 9 bases of the junction left unmatched.

This clonotype was seen only a few times. The chain carries TRBV6-1 and TRBJ2-1, with 7 positions matching TRBD1. With 0 bases clipped from V and 10 bases from J, the junction kept 3 bases outside the gene matches. Germline V gives CDR1 MNHNS, CDR2 SASEGT. This CDR3 is built from 13 residues. CDR3: CASSEADREEQFF. The DNA of the CDR3 is TGTGCCAGCAGTGAAGCAGACAGGGAAGAGCAGTTCTTC.

This clonotype turned up a few times. The V and J genes are TRBV20-1 and TRBJ2-2; D remains ambiguous. Germline CDR1 DFQATT, CDR2 SNEGSKA (reference sequence). V shed 3 bases and J shed 1 base, with 9 bases lying between them. The CDR3 runs 14 residues. The CDR3 sequence: CSASSRMNTGELFF. In nucleotides, the CDR3 is TGCAGTGCTAGTTCCAGGATGAACACCGGGGAGCTGTTTTTT.

The chain joins TRBV12-3 or TRBV12-4 to TRBJ2-7; tentative D call: TRBD2 (5 bases). The CDR3 sequence is 12 residues long. The V and J ends lost 5 bases and 5 bases respectively, with 10 bases between them. The CDR3 DNA is TGTGCCAGCAGTATAACTAGTAACGAGCAGTACTTC. Its protein is CASSITSNEQYF.

V usage is TRBV5-5 and J usage is TRBJ2-1; 14 nucleotides line up with TRBD2. The CDR3 extends over 17 amino acids. Trimming took 2 bases from V and 4 from J; bases not matched to a gene: 5. Germline lookup yields CDR1 SGHKS and CDR2 YYEKEE (reference sequence). The CDR3 region is CASSLLGLAGGYNEQFF. For the CDR3, the DNA is TGTGCCAGCAGCTTATTAGGACTAGCGGGGGGTTACAATGAGCAGTTCTTC.

This rearrangement joins TRBV27 to TRBJ2-7; 8 bases align to TRBD1. The germline CDR1 and CDR2 sequences are MNHEY and SMNVEV (reference sequence). V dropped 7 bases and J dropped 1; count of bases not matched to a gene: 3. The CDR3 sequence is 13 residues long. CDR3 region: CASKRDRSYEQYF. Here the CDR3 DNA reads TGTGCCAGCAAACGGGACAGGTCCTACGAGCAGTACTTC.

This clonotype turned up a few times. This rearrangement joins TRBV5-1 to TRBJ2-2, with D possibly TRBD2 on 5 matching bases. The CDR3 is 15 residues long. Per the germline V gene, CDR1 is SGHRS and CDR2 is YFSETQ. Trimming stripped 0 bases from V and 6 bases from J, with 12 bases between. The CDR3 nucleotides read TGCGCCAGCAGCTTGGACCCTAGCCGTGCCGGGGAGCTGTTTTTT. This codes for CASSLDPSRAGELFF. The full variable domain, rest sourced from reference TRBV5-1 and TRBJ2-2, is KAGVTQTPRYLIKTRGQQVTLSCSPISGHRSVSWYQQTPGQGLQFLFEYFSETQRNKGNFPGRFSGRQFSNSRSEMNVSTLELGDSALYLCASSLDPSRAGELFFGEGSRLTVL.

J is TRBJ2-2 and V is TRBV6-5; 7 bases match TRBD2. Germline V lookup: CDR1 MNHEY, CDR2 SVGAGI. The CDR3 has 15 residues. Trimming removed 4 bases from V and 1 base from J; junction bases left unmatched: 3. Here the CDR3 DNA reads TGTGCCAGCAGTTCCGAGCGGGGGAACACCGGGGAGCTGTTTTTT. Translating it yields CASSSERGNTGELFF.

This clonotype was seen a few times. This chain joins TRBV5-1 and TRBJ2-5; 9 bases line up with TRBD2. Germline V lookup: CDR1 SGHRS, CDR2 YFSETQ. The CDR3 has 16 residues. V gave up 1 base and J gave up 5 bases; unmatched junction bases: 9. For the CDR3, the DNA is TGCGCCAGCAGCTTGACACTAGCGGGCCTTCGGGAGACCCAGTACTTC. Amino acid sequence: CASSLTLAGLRETQYF.

This clonotype was found a few times. The genes are TRBV9 and TRBJ2-3; 8 bases line up with TRBD1. Germline V lookup: CDR1 SGDLS, CDR2 YYNGEE. With V trimmed by 0 bases and J by 2 bases, 11 bases remained unmatched. This CDR3 comprises 18 residues. CDR3 DNA sequence: TGTGCCAGCAGCGTAGGATGGACAGGGACAAGATTCACAGATACGCAGTATTTT. Translating it yields CASSVGWTGTRFTDTQYF.

J is TRBJ1-3 and V is TRBV20-1; no reliable D call. This CDR3 comprises 14 residues. Germline V gene sequence: CDR1 DFQATT, CDR2 SNEGSKA (reference sequence). The V end lost 3 bases, the J end lost 3 bases, and 12 bases lay between the germline ends. In DNA form, the CDR3 reads TGCAGTGCTAGTCAGCCCCCAAGTGGAAACACCATATATTTT. Translation: CSASQPPSGNTIYF.

This chain connects TRBV29-1 to TRBJ2-7; TRBD1 matches at 8 bases. This CDR3 spans 14 amino acids. Germline assignment: CDR1 SQVTM and CDR2 ANQGSEA. The trim removed 7 bases at V and 0 bases at J, leaving 8 bases unmatched. CDR3 sequence: CSGHPGTGSYEQYF. CDR3 DNA sequence: TGCAGCGGACACCCAGGGACAGGCTCCTACGAGCAGTACTTC.

The chain uses TRBV4-3 and TRBJ2-5, with D perhaps matching TRBD2 (6 bases). The V gene lost 0 bases and the J gene lost 4 bases, with 15 bases spanning the gap. From germline, CDR1 is LGHNA and CDR2 YSLEER. This CDR3 is 16 amino acids long. The CDR3 here is CASSQEWDPAGETQYF. In DNA form, the CDR3 reads TGCGCCAGCAGCCAAGAGTGGGATCCAGCGGGAGAGACCCAGTACTTC.